This TCR beta chain was sequenced in a study of shared clonotypes between healthy human individuals. Study-wide results and caveats: Blood was the sole source, and tissue repertoires probably differ. Researchers found naive subsets generally carried larger estimated richness than memory subsets. Relative to their counterparts shared across all four donors, non-shared clonotypes exhibited diminished generation probabilities.

In the case of this clone: What it recognizes is unknown.

CDR3 size: 16 residues. The V gene's germline CDR1 is MGHRA and CDR2 YSYEKL. The V gene lost 0 bases and the J gene lost 5 bases, with 16 bases spanning the gap. Produced via immunoSEQ multiplex PCR; TCRdb's table is partial and in-frame only. In the table there are some 1,900,000 clones, about 95% of which are singletons. CD45RO-negative, CCR7-selected cells formed the naive CD8 fraction, which excluded terminally differentiated effector memory CD45RA+ cells. The sequenced sample was naive CD8+ T cells sorted from blood. This chain connects TRBV4-1 to TRBJ2-5, with D perhaps TRBD2 (6 bases). The receptor was derived from a man aged 18 to 30 in good health. This chain's CDR3 is CASSQDGEGLGETQYF. As DNA, the CDR3 is TGCGCCAGCAGCCAAGACGGTGAGGGACTCGGGGAGACCCAGTACTTC.